The 20 T cell receptor beta chains below were found in one sample sequenced in a study of T-cell memory formation after mild COVID-19. In TCRdb, the 5' RACE reads were re-called with MiXCR into one record per CDR3 protein. The sample shows just over 300,000 distinct CDR3 sequences, approximately 19% of them seen only once. Material: PBMCs or a T cell subset sorted from them (not recorded which). These TCRs come from a man between 18 and 35 years old who had mild COVID-19 (a few samples of this study predate the infection). Cell type and time point are not known.

CDR3 in DNA: TGTGCCAGCAGCCAAGATCATAATGAAAAACTGTTTTTT. Amino acids: CASSQDHNEKLFF. This rearrangement joins TRBV14 to TRBJ1-4, with D unresolved. The CDR3 extends over 13 amino acids. V gave up 0 bases and J gave up 4 bases, with 3 bases separating them. Germline CDR1 reads SGHDN; CDR2 reads FVKESK. The complete variable domain, with remaining parts taken from reference TRBV14 and TRBJ1-4, reads EAGVTQFPSHSVIEKGQTVTLRCDPISGHDNLYWYRRVMGKEIKFLLHFVKESKQDESGMPNNRFLAERTGGTYSTLKVQPAELEDSGVYFCASSQDHNEKLFFGSGTQLSVL.

DNA for the CDR3: TGTGCCAGCAGTAGGGACCTAATGAGGGAGACCCAGTACTTC. It encodes CASSRDLMRETQYF. The chain is built from TRBV6-6 and TRBJ2-5; D is possibly TRBD1 or TRBD2 (5 bases each). The CDR3 runs 14 residues. The germline V gene has CDR1 MNHNY and CDR2 SVGAGI (reference sequence). Deletions cut 5 bases from V and 5 bases from J, with 15 bases between.

CDR3 sequence (DNA): TGTGCCAGCAGAACAGGGTCTGGAAACACCATATATTTT. As protein: CASRTGSGNTIYF. The chain links TRBV12-3 or TRBV12-4 to TRBJ1-3; TRBD1 might be the D (6 bases). V lost 6 bases and J 1 base, leaving 7 bases between the germline ends. The CDR3 runs to 13 residues.

This clonotype came up a few times. V gene TRBV12-3 or TRBV12-4 combines with J gene TRBJ1-6, with D perhaps TRBD1 (5 bases). The CDR3 has 14 residues. V was shortened by 6 bases and J by 5 bases, with 11 bases between the two germline ends. The CDR3 sequence is CASSPGLHNSPLHF. The CDR3 bases are TGTGCCAGCAGCCCGGGACTGCATAATTCACCCCTCCACTTT.

The chain couples TRBV12-3 or TRBV12-4 to TRBJ2-5; tentatively, D is TRBD1 (5 bases). The CDR3 is 15 residues long. V was clipped by 6 bases and J by 1 base, with 15 bases between them. The DNA of the CDR3 is TGTGCCAGCAGCATCACCCCAGGGCTCCAAGAGACCCAGTACTTC. Encoded protein: CASSITPGLQETQYF.

In its sample, this clonotype was seen once. The chain uses TRBV9 and TRBJ1-1; D uncertain. The V and J ends lost 0 bases and 5 bases respectively, with 8 bases between them. The length of the CDR3 is 13 residues. Germline values: CDR1 SGDLS, CDR2 YYNGEE. The CDR3 loop is CASSVGSGTEAFF. For the CDR3, the DNA is TGTGCCAGCAGCGTAGGCAGCGGGACTGAAGCTTTCTTT. Together with reference TRBV9 and TRBJ1-1, the CDR3 gives the full variable domain: DSGVTQTPKHLITATGQRVTLRCSPRSGDLSVYWYQQSLDQGLQFLIQYYNGEERAKGNILERFSAQQFPDLHSELNLSSLELGDSALYFCASSVGSGTEAFFGQGTRLTVV.

The J gene is TRBJ2-3, the V gene TRBV7-2, with 7 bases identical to TRBD1. CDR3 length equals 14 residues. The J segment lost 6 bases and the V segment lost 2 bases, leaving 5 bases of the junction unmatched. Germline V gives CDR1 SGHTA, CDR2 FQGNSA. CDR3 sequence: CASSLNRGGDTQYF. CDR3 nucleotide sequence: TGTGCCAGCAGCTTAAACAGGGGCGGGGATACGCAGTATTTT.

This clonotype came up a few times. The chain is built from TRBV6-6 and TRBJ2-5; 9 bases line up with TRBD2. Germline lookup yields CDR1 MNHNY and CDR2 SVGAGI (reference sequence). The CDR3 runs to 14 residues. V was clipped by 6 bases and J by 5 bases; unmatched bases: 7. The CDR3 coding sequence is TGTGCCAGCAGCGCGGGGGGGCGAGAGGAGACCCAGTACTTC. Amino acid sequence: CASSAGGREETQYF.

This clonotype appeared a few times. The V and J genes are TRBV6-5 and TRBJ2-7; D is ambiguous. This CDR3 spans 13 amino acids. The V gene's germline CDR1 is MNHEY and CDR2 SVGAGI. Trimming took 5 bases from V and 7 from J, leaving 15 bases between them. The CDR3, as DNA: TGTGCCAGCAGTCCCCGGTCCGGGTTGGAGCAGTACTTC. Amino acids: CASSPRSGLEQYF.

The chain uses TRBV5-1 and TRBJ2-3; 7 bases are shared with TRBD1. From germline, CDR1 is SGHRS and CDR2 YFSETQ. V shed 3 bases and J 2 bases; nucleotides not matched to a gene: 3. The CDR3 contains 14 residues. The CDR3, as DNA: TGCGCCAGCAGCTGGGACAGCTTCACAGATACGCAGTATTTT. Translation gives CASSWDSFTDTQYF.

To note about this clonotype: Compared with germline, one end of the junction differs, possibly owing to a read error. V and J are TRBV7-8 and TRBJ2-1, with 7 nucleotides matching TRBD2. The germline V gene encodes CDR1 SGHVS and CDR2 FQNEAQ. The CDR3 contains 15 residues. The CDR3, as DNA: TGTGCCAGCAGCCCTGCTGTGCGAGCGGGGTCCGACCTGCTCTTC. Amino acids: CASSPAVRAGSDLLF.

The chain couples TRBV28 to TRBJ2-1; the D gene is possibly TRBD2 (5 bases). The CDR3 is 12 amino acids. Germline V gene lookup returns CDR1 MDHEN and CDR2 SYDVKM. V was cut by 8 bases and J by 13 bases, with 18 bases left in between. The CDR3 region is CASRGSGPGQFF. The CDR3 DNA follows: TGTGCCAGCCGTGGATCGGGCCCGGGACAGTTCTTC.

V usage is TRBV7-2 and J usage is TRBJ2-2; D is unclear. The V gene's germline CDR1 is SGHTA and CDR2 FQGNSA. The length of the CDR3 is 18 residues. Trimming shortened V by 5 bases and J by 6 bases, and 25 bases separated the two germline ends. Written as DNA, the CDR3 is TGTGCCAGCAGCCTGAGCGACGAAGGAAGGTGGATAGCCGGGGAGCTGTTTTTT. This codes for CASSLSDEGRWIAGELFF.

The V and J genes are TRBV7-9 and TRBJ2-3; 9 positions match TRBD1. This CDR3 contains 15 residues. With 5 bases clipped from V and 3 bases from J, the junction kept 6 bases outside the gene matches. Germline V gene sequence: CDR1 SEHNR, CDR2 FQNEAQ (reference sequence). The CDR3 DNA reads TGTGCCAGCAGCCGTACAGGACAGGGGACAGATACGCAGTATTTT. It is translated as CASSRTGQGTDTQYF. Full variable domain (remainder filled in from reference TRBV7-9 and TRBJ2-3): DTGVSQNPRHKITKRGQNVTFRCDPISEHNRLYWYRQTLGQGPEFLTYFQNEAQLEKSRLLSDRFSAERPKGSFSTLEIQRTEQGDSAMYLCASSRTGQGTDTQYFGPGTRLTVL.

The chain is built from TRBV7-9 and TRBJ2-7, with D tentatively TRBD2 (6 bases). The CDR3 has 16 amino acids. V lost 1 base, J lost 0 bases, and 13 bases lay in between. Germline V gene sequence: CDR1 SEHNR, CDR2 FQNEAQ (reference sequence). The CDR3 sequence: CASSLVGGESSYEQYV. The CDR3 coding sequence is TGTGCCAGCAGCTTAGTCGGCGGGGAGAGCTCCTACGAGCAGTACGTC.

This clonotype has a handful of counts. The gene calls are TRBV4-3 and TRBJ1-2; tentatively, D is TRBD1 (6 bases). The V and J ends lost 3 bases and 8 bases respectively, with 16 bases between them. CDR3 length equals 14 residues. Germline CDR1 reads LGHNA; CDR2 reads YSLEER. CDR3 sequence: CASSHTGLVGGYTF. Written as DNA, the CDR3 is TGCGCCAGCAGCCATACAGGGCTGGTGGGGGGCTACACCTTC.

The sample holds a few counts of this clonotype. V and J are TRBV18 and TRBJ2-7; 10 bases line up with TRBD1. The CDR3 extends over 16 amino acids. Germline V gene lookup returns CDR1 KGHSH and CDR2 LQKENI. V gave up 0 bases and J gave up 4 bases; unmatched junction bases: 6. The CDR3 region is CASSPPSGQGLYEQYF. The DNA for the CDR3 is TGTGCCAGCTCACCACCCTCGGGACAGGGGTTGTACGAGCAGTACTTC. The full variable domain, with the rest looked up from reference TRBV18 and TRBJ2-7, is NAGVMQNPRHLVRRRGQEARLRCSPMKGHSHVYWYRQLPEEGLKFMVYLQKENIIDESGMPKERFSAEFPKEGPSILRIQQVVRGDSAAYFCASSPPSGQGLYEQYFGPGTRLTVT.

This chain joins TRBV10-3 and TRBJ1-1; no clear D gene. Germline loops: CDR1 ENHRY, CDR2 SYGVKD. The CDR3 is 15 residues long. Trimming removed 0 bases at V and 0 bases at J, with 8 bases between. The CDR3 region is CAISESRNVNTEAFF. CDR3 DNA: TGTGCCATCAGTGAGTCCCGCAACGTGAACACTGAAGCTTTCTTT.

V is TRBV4-1 and J is TRBJ1-5; 7 positions match TRBD1. The V gene end was trimmed by 5 bases and the J gene end by 6 bases; junction bases not matched to a gene: 4. The CDR3 length is 13 residues. Per germline, CDR1 MGHRA and CDR2 YSYEKL. The CDR3: CASSDRVGQPQHF. CDR3 nucleotide sequence: TGCGCCAGCAGCGACAGGGTGGGTCAGCCCCAGCATTTT.

The chain joins TRBV9 to TRBJ2-1, with D unclear. The CDR3 runs 12 residues. V lost 4 bases, J lost 9 bases, and 11 bases lay in between. Germline CDR1 SGDLS, CDR2 YYNGEE. The CDR3: CASSQGRREQFF. The CDR3 DNA reads TGTGCCAGCAGCCAAGGGCGTCGTGAGCAGTTCTTC.